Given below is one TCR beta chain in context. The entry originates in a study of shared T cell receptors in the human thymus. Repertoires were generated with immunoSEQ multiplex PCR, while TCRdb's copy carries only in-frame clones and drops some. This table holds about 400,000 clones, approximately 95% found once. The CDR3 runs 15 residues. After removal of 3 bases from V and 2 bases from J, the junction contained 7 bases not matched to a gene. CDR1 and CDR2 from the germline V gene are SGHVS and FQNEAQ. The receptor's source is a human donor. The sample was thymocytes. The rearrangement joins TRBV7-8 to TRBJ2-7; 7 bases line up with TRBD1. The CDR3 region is CASSLTGNSAYEQYF. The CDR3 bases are TGTGCCAGCAGCTTGACAGGGAATTCCGCCTACGAGCAGTACTTC.